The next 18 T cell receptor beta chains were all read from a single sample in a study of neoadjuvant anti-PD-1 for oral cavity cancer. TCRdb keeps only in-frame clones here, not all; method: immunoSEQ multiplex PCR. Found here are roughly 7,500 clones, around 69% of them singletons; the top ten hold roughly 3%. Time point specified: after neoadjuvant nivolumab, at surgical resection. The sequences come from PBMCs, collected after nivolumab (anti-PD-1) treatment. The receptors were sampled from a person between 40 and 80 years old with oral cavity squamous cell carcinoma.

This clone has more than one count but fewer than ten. DNA for the CDR3: TGTGCCAGCAGTCCGGGACAGGGTGGAGATACGCAGTATTTT. Its translation is CASSPGQGGDTQYF. The chain recombines TRBV5-4 with TRBJ2-3, with 9 positions matching TRBD1. This CDR3 is built from 14 residues. Losses at the gene ends were 5 bases for V and 5 bases for J; bases not matched to a gene: 6. The germline gives CDR1 SGHNT, CDR2 YYREEE (reference sequence). The full variable domain, its missing parts supplied by reference TRBV5-4 and TRBJ2-3, is ETGVTQSPTHLIKTRGQQVTLRCSSQSGHNTVSWYQQALGQGPQFIFQYYREEENGRGNFPPRFSGLQFPNYSSELNVNALELDDSALYLCASSPGQGGDTQYFGPGTRLTVL.

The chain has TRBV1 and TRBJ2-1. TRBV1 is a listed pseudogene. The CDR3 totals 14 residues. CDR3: CTSSIRGHYNEQFF. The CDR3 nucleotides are TGCACCAGCAGCATCCGGGGGCACTACAATGAGCAGTTCTTC.

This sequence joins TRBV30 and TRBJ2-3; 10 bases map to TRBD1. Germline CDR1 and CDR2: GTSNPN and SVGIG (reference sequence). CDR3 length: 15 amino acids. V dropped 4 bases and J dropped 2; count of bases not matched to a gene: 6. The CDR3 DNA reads TGTGCCTGGAACTCCGGGACAGGGGACACAGATACGCAGTATTTT. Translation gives CAWNSGTGDTDTQYF.

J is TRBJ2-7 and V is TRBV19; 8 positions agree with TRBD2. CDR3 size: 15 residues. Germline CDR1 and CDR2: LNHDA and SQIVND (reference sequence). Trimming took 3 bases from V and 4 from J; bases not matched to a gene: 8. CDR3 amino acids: CASSISSGGGYEQYF. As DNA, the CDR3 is TGTGCCAGTAGTATTTCGAGCGGGGGAGGGTACGAGCAGTACTTC.

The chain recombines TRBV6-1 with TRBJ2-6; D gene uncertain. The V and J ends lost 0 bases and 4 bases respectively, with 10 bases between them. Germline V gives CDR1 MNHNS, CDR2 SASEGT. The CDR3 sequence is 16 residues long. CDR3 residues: CASSEALGWGANVLTF. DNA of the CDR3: TGTGCCAGCAGTGAAGCGTTGGGGTGGGGGGCCAACGTCCTGACTTTC.

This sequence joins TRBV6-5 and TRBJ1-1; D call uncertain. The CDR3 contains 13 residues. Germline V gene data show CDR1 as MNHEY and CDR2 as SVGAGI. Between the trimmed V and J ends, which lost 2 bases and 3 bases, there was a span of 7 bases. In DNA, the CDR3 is TGTGCCAGCAGTTACCTGGGAGACACTGAAGCTTTCTTT. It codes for CASSYLGDTEAFF.

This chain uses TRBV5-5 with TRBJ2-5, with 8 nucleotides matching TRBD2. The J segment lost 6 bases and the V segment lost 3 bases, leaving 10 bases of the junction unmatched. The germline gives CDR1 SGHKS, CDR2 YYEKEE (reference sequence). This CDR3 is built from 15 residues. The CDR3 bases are TGTGCCAGCAGCTCGGGACTAGTAGGGAGACAGACCCAGTACTTC. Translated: CASSSGLVGRQTQYF.

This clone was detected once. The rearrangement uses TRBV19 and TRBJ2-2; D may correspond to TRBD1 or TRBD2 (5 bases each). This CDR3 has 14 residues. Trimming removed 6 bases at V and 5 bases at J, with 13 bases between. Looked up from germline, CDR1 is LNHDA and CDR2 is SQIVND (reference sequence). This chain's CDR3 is CASRWGSRTGELFF. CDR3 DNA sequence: TGTGCCAGTAGGTGGGGGTCGCGGACCGGGGAGCTGTTTTTT.

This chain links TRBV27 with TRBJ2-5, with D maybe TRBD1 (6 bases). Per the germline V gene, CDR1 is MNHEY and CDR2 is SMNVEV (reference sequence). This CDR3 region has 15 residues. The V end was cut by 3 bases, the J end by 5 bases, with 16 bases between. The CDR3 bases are TGTGCCAGCAGTTTGAACAGGGCAGTTGCGGAGACCCAGTACTTC. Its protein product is CASSLNRAVAETQYF.

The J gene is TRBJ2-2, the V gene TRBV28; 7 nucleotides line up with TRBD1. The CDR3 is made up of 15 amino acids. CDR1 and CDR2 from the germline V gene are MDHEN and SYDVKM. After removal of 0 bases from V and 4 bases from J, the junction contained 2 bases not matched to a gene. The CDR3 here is CASSLWAGGTGELFF. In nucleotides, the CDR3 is TGTGCCAGCAGTTTATGGGCAGGGGGCACCGGGGAGCTGTTTTTT. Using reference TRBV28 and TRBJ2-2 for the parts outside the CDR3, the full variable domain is DVKVTQSSRYLVKRTGEKVFLECVQDMDHENMFWYRQDPGLGLRLIYFSYDVKMKEKGDIPEGYSVSREKKERFSLILESASTNQTSMYLCASSLWAGGTGELFFGEGSRLTVL.

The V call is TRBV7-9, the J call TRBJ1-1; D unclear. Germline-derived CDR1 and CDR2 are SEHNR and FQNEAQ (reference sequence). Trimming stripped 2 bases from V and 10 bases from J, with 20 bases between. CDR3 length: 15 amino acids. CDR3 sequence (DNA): TGTGCCAGCAGCTTAACGGCCGAGACATCTCAACGAGCTTTCTTT. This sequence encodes CASSLTAETSQRAFF.

CDR3 residues: CASSPGRSNTGELFF. The CDR3 DNA follows: TGCGCCAGCAGCCCTGGCAGGTCGAACACCGGGGAGCTGTTTTTT. This rearrangement joins TRBV5-1 to TRBJ2-2; D unclear. V was clipped by 4 bases and J by 0 bases, with 10 bases between them. This CDR3 region has 15 residues. CDR1 is SGHRS, CDR2 YFSETQ, per germline.

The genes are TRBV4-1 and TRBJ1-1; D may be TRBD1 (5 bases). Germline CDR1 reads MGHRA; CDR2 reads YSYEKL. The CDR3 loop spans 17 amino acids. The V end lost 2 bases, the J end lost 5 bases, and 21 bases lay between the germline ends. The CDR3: CASSQLDMIALGTEAFF. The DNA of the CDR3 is TGCGCCAGCAGCCAATTGGACATGATTGCTTTGGGTACTGAAGCTTTCTTT.

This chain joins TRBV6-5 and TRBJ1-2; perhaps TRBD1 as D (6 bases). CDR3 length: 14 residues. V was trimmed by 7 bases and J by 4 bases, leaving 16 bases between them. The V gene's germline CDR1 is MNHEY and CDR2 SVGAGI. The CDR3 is CASTPTGHGYGYTF. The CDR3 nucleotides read TGTGCCAGCACGCCCACAGGGCATGGCTATGGCTACACCTTC.

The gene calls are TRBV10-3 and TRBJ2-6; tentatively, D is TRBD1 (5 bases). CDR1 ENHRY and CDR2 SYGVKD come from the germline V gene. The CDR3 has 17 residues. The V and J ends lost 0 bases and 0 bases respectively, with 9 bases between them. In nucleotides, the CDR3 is TGTGCCATCAGTGAGTCGGGGCGCCTCTCTGGGGCCAACGTCCTGACTTTC. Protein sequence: CAISESGRLSGANVLTF.

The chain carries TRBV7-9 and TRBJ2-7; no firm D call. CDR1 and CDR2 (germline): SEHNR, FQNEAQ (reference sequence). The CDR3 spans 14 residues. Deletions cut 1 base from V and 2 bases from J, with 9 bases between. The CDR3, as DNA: TGTGCCAGCAGCTTAGAAGGGTTTGCCTACGAGCAGTACTTC. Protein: CASSLEGFAYEQYF. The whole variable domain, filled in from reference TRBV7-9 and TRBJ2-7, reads DTGVSQNPRHKITKRGQNVTFRCDPISEHNRLYWYRQTLGQGPEFLTYFQNEAQLEKSRLLSDRFSAERPKGSFSTLEIQRTEQGDSAMYLCASSLEGFAYEQYFGPGTRLTVT.

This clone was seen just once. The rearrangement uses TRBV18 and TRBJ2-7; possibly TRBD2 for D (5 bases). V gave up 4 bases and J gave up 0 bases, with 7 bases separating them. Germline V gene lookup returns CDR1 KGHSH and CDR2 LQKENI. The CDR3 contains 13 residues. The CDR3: CASSRESSYEQYF. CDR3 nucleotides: TGTGCCAGCTCACGGGAGAGCTCCTACGAGCAGTACTTC. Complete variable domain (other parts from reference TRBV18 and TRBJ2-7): NAGVMQNPRHLVRRRGQEARLRCSPMKGHSHVYWYRQLPEEGLKFMVYLQKENIIDESGMPKERFSAEFPKEGPSILRIQQVVRGDSAAYFCASSRESSYEQYFGPGTRLTVT.

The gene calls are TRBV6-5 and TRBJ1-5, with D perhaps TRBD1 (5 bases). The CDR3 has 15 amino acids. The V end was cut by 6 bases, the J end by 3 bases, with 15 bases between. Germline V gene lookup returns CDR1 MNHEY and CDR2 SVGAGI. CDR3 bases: TGTGCCAGCAGAAGTCGGACATCCCTCAATCAGCCCCAGCATTTT. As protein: CASRSRTSLNQPQHF.